A single sample gave rise to the 14 T cell receptor beta chains below, sequenced in a study of early T cells in non-severe SARS-CoV-2 infection. TCRdb passed the 5' RACE reads through MiXCR, listing each CDR3 protein once. The sample comprises tens of thousands of distinct CDR3 sequences, roughly 14% of which are singletons, and less than 0.6% rests with the top ten. Sequenced material: whole blood. The receptors were gathered from an adult who was a healthcare worker with PCR-confirmed SARS-CoV-2 infection or an uninfected control (not recorded which).

The chain couples TRBV12-3 or TRBV12-4 to TRBJ1-5; no reliable D call. V shed 1 base and J shed 6 bases, with 7 bases lying between them. The CDR3 loop spans 13 amino acids. The CDR3 loop reads CASSLGVAQPQHF. CDR3 DNA: TGTGCCAGCAGTTTAGGGGTGGCTCAGCCCCAGCATTTT.

The V and J genes are TRBV7-9 and TRBJ2-2; D is ambiguous. Trimming cost V 3 bases and J 4 bases, with 15 bases left between them. The germline V gene encodes CDR1 SEHNR and CDR2 FQNEAQ (reference sequence). CDR3 size: 16 residues. Here the CDR3 reads CASSFRNRHGTGELFF. CDR3 DNA: TGTGCCAGCAGCTTTCGTAACCGACACGGCACCGGGGAGCTGTTTTTT.

The chain has TRBV12-3 or TRBV12-4 and TRBJ1-2; D uncertain. V lost 2 bases and J 4 bases, leaving 11 bases between the germline ends. CDR3 length: 14 residues. The CDR3 DNA follows: TGTGCCAGCAGTTTACTGGGATTTCGCTATGGCTACACCTTC. It encodes CASSLLGFRYGYTF.

The J gene is TRBJ1-1, the V gene TRBV9, with 9 bases fitting TRBD1. The CDR3 totals 13 residues. Germline V gene sequence: CDR1 SGDLS, CDR2 YYNGEE. After removal of 9 bases from V and 2 bases from J, the junction contained 5 bases not matched to a gene. The CDR3 region is CATSTGGNTEAFF. Here the CDR3 DNA reads TGTGCCACCAGTACAGGGGGCAACACTGAAGCTTTCTTT.

This clonotype was counted only a few times. The genes are TRBV7-9 and TRBJ1-6; D is unresolved. The CDR3 totals 17 residues. Germline loops: CDR1 SEHNR, CDR2 FQNEAQ (reference sequence). Trimming took 2 bases from V and 0 from J, leaving 11 bases between them. The CDR3 here is CASSLPLGSSYNSPLHF. CDR3 sequence (DNA): TGTGCCAGCAGCTTACCCCTTGGGAGCTCCTATAATTCACCCCTCCACTTT.

The CDR3 loop is CATQTGDRGNQPQHF. The DNA for the CDR3 is TGTGCCACCCAAACGGGGGACCGGGGCAATCAGCCCCAGCATTTT. The chain couples TRBV6-1 to TRBJ1-5; D is perhaps TRBD1 (5 bases). The V gene's germline CDR1 is MNHNS and CDR2 SASEGT. V lost 10 bases and J 2 bases, leaving 18 bases between the germline ends. The CDR3 is made up of 15 amino acids.

This clonotype turned up a few times. This chain joins TRBV4-1 and TRBJ2-5; 7 nucleotides line up with TRBD1. There are 17 residues in the CDR3. CDR1 and CDR2 from the germline V gene are MGHRA and YSYEKL. With 3 bases clipped from V and 2 bases from J, the junction kept 12 bases outside the gene matches. The CDR3 bases are TGCGCCAGCAGCCATGAACTCGACAGGGCCCGGCAAGAGACCCAGTACTTC. It yields the protein CASSHELDRARQETQYF.

This clonotype was observed a single time. This sequence joins TRBV23-1 and TRBJ2-5, with 11 bases identical to TRBD1. TRBV23-1 is recorded as an ORF, its role being uncertain. This CDR3 is 17 amino acids long. Trimming took 0 bases from V and 10 from J; bases not matched to a gene: 13. CDR3 coding DNA: TGCGCCAGCAGTCAATCGAGGACAGGGGGCATTCGGGGAGACCAGTACTTC. It yields the protein CASSQSRTGGIRGDQYF.

This clonotype was seen many times. V is TRBV20-1 and J is TRBJ2-3, with D unresolved. Germline assignment: CDR1 DFQATT and CDR2 SNEGSKA (reference sequence). This CDR3 region has 15 residues. Trimming shortened V by 3 bases and J by 5 bases, and 18 bases separated the two germline ends. CDR3 sequence: CSARSASSPLDTQYF. The CDR3, as DNA: TGCAGTGCTAGGAGCGCCTCCTCCCCATTAGATACGCAGTATTTT.

This clonotype was observed a handful of times. The V gene is TRBV6-5, the J gene TRBJ2-1; 7 bases align to TRBD2. There are 16 residues in the CDR3. Looked up from germline, CDR1 is MNHEY and CDR2 is SVGAGI. The junction had 7 bases not matched to a gene; V was cut back by 0 bases and J by 5 bases. The CDR3 nucleotides are TGTGCCAGCAGTTACTCCTGGGAGGGGCAAAACAATGAGCAGTTCTTC. Protein: CASSYSWEGQNNEQFF.

The chain joins TRBV5-5 to TRBJ1-6, with 7 bases that match TRBD1. The CDR3 is 15 amino acids. The germline V gene has CDR1 SGHKS and CDR2 YYEKEE (reference sequence). Trimming at V came to 3 bases and at J to 8 bases, leaving 8 bases not matched to a gene. The CDR3 is CASSSGTETYSPLHF. The CDR3 DNA follows: TGTGCCAGCAGCTCCGGGACAGAGACGTATTCACCCCTCCACTTT.

The CDR3 nucleotides are TGCGCCAGCAGCCTAGTCCGTCGCCTCGCGAGCAATGAGCAGTTCTTC. It yields the protein CASSLVRRLASNEQFF. The chain uses TRBV4-1 and TRBJ2-1; D gene unclear. Germline CDR1 reads MGHRA; CDR2 reads YSYEKL. This CDR3 has 16 residues. The V and J ends lost 4 bases and 6 bases respectively, with 19 bases between them.

V is TRBV9 and J is TRBJ1-6; D not resolved. The CDR3 runs 13 residues. Germline CDR1 and CDR2: SGDLS and YYNGEE. V lost 0 bases and J lost 10, with 8 bases in between. CDR3 in DNA: TGTGCCAGCAGCGTAGTGGGGAAATCACCCCTCCACTTT. It encodes CASSVVGKSPLHF.

This clonotype was counted a few times. The chain joins TRBV10-3 to TRBJ2-1; D not certain. Per the germline V gene, CDR1 is ENHRY and CDR2 is SYGVKD. The CDR3 is made up of 13 amino acids. The ends were cut back, 6 bases at V and 5 bases at J, with 11 bases in the middle. The chain's CDR3 is CAIRQTGNNEQFF. The CDR3 DNA reads TGTGCCATCAGGCAAACTGGAAACAATGAGCAGTTCTTC.